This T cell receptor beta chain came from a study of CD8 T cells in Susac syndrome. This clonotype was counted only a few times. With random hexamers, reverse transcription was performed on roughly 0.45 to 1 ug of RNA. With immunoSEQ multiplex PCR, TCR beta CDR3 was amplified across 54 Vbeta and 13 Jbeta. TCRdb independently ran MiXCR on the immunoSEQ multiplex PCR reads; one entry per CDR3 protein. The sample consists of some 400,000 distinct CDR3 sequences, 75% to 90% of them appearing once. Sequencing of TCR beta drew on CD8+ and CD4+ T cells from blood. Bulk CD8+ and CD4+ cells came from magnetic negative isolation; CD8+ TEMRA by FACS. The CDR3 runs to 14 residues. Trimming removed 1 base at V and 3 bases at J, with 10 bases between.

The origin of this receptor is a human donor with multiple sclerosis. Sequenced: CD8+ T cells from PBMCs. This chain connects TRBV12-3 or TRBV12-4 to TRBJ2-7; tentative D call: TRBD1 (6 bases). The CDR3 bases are TGTGCCAGCAGTTTAGGGGACACAAACTACGAGCAGTACTTC. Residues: CASSLGDTNYEQYF.